Here is one T cell receptor beta chain with its context. Its matching antigen is unknown. The data stem from a study of cytomegalovirus exposure and HLA in healthy donors. Study-level results: The study listed 164 cytomegalovirus-associated TCR beta chains. From TCR beta sequences, most subjects' HLA-A and HLA-B alleles were reportedly predicted accurately.

These donors, healthy bone marrow donors, were studied. The PCR made use of 60 Vbeta and 13 Jbeta primers. Original handling: In a later analysis, 75 million to 95 million unique TCR beta chains included roughly 11 million shared by two or more donors. Measured with immunoSEQ multiplex PCR; TCRdb has only the in-frame clones, and not every one. That table furnishes V, J and clone size, whereas the DNA furnished D and trimming. The sample carries over 110,000 clones, 70% to 85% recorded once. The length of the CDR3 is 15 residues. The junction had 5 bases not matched to a gene; V was cut back by 8 bases and J by 6 bases. CDR1 and CDR2 from the germline V gene are ENHRY and SYGVKD.

V and J are TRBV10-3 and TRBJ2-2; 14 bases are a match to TRBD2. Sequencing was done on a sample of PBMCs. The receptor's source is a woman aged 55-70 years in good health and CMV-seropositive. The CDR3 DNA reads TGTGCCATCGCCGGGACTAGCGGGAGTTCCGGGGAGCTGTTTTTT. Protein product: CAIAGTSGSSGELFF.